The 10 T cell receptor beta chains listed next were all sequenced from one sample in a study of tumor-infiltrating lymphocytes in primary liver carcinoma. Production of TCR beta cDNA used around 500 ng total RNA together with a constant-region primer. Libraries for TCR beta were built through three nested multiplex PCR rounds, which together made up a slightly modified ARM-PCR procedure. PCR rounds one and two used TRBV1-TRBV30 forward primers with a C-beta reverse primer for around 11 cycles each. TCRdb analysed the multiplex PCR reads with MiXCR anew, one entry per CDR3 protein. The sample has about 320,000 distinct CDR3 sequences, 65% seen once. Germline DNA was also extracted, while the blood RNA originated from unsorted whole blood. Sequencing was done on a sample of peripheral blood. The source of these receptors is a man aged 35 to 55 with primary liver carcinoma and hepatitis B virus infection.

The gene calls are TRBV13 and TRBJ2-5; weak D call: TRBD1 (7 bases). The CDR3 extends over 13 amino acids. Trimming took off 9 bases at V and 5 bases at J, with 16 bases between the two ends. In germline, CDR1 is PRHDT, CDR2 FYEKMQ (reference sequence). The CDR3 region has the DNA TGTGCCAGTAGACAGGGACTGCGGGAGACCCAGTACTTC. The encoded protein is CASRQGLRETQYF.

This clonotype was observed once. A clone one base away is much larger, so this may be a read error. V usage is TRBV4-2 and J usage is TRBJ2-1; D tentatively fits TRBD1 or TRBD2 (5 bases each). Per germline, CDR1 LGHNA and CDR2 YNFKEQ. CDR3 length: 13 amino acids. CDR3 residues: CVSSRDLRDEQFF. CDR3 in DNA: TGTGTCAGCAGCCGGGACCTCCGCGATGAGCAGTTCTTC.

A few counts support this clonotype. The V gene is TRBV14, the J gene TRBJ2-2; D unclear. V shed 6 bases and J shed 0 bases, with 8 bases lying between them. Germline V gene data show CDR1 as SGHDN and CDR2 as FVKESK. CDR3 length equals 14 residues. Here the CDR3 DNA reads TGTGCCAGCAGATGGGCCACGAACACCGGGGAGCTGTTTTTT. Amino acid sequence: CASRWATNTGELFF. Together with reference TRBV14 and TRBJ2-2, the CDR3 gives the full variable domain: EAGVTQFPSHSVIEKGQTVTLRCDPISGHDNLYWYRRVMGKEIKFLLHFVKESKQDESGMPNNRFLAERTGGTYSTLKVQPAELEDSGVYFCASRWATNTGELFFGEGSRLTVL.

About this clonotype: One end of the junction varies from germline; a read error may be responsible. The rearrangement joins TRBV11-1 to TRBJ2-7, with D hard to call. The CDR3 spans 15 residues. Germline-derived CDR1 and CDR2 are SGHAT and FQDESV (reference sequence). Here the CDR3 reads CASSAAVSSVYEHYF. The CDR3 DNA reads TGTGCCAGCAGCGCCGCGGTCAGTTCGGTCTACGAGCACTACTTC.

Regarding this clonotype: A much larger clone differs by one base, so this may be a read error. J is TRBJ2-1 and V is TRBV6-1; D may be TRBD1 or TRBD2 (5 bases each). The germline gives CDR1 MNHNS, CDR2 SASEGT. This CDR3 contains 13 residues. CDR3 in DNA: TGTGCCAGCAGGGGACGGTCTGGAAATGACCAGTTCTTC. This encodes CASRGRSGNDQFF.

This clonotype occurred once. This could be a read error, since a much larger clone is one nucleotide away. Because the CDR3 is missing its conserved closing phenylalanine or tryptophan, this is likely a read error. The chain carries TRBV6-5 and TRBJ1-1; a weak D match, TRBD1 (5 bases). This CDR3 comprises 13 residues. Per germline, CDR1 MNHEY and CDR2 SVGAGI. Trimming removed 6 bases at V and 1 base at J, with 9 bases between. This CDR3 reads CASRHTGNTEAFV. CDR3 DNA: TGTGCCAGCAGACATACAGGGAACACTGAAGCTTTCGTT.

Turning to this clonotype: This may be a read error, as it is one base from a much larger clone. The J gene is TRBJ2-1, the V gene TRBV12-3 or TRBV12-4, with 11 positions matching TRBD2. The CDR3 has 15 amino acids. The CDR3 region is CASSLLAGVYSEQFF. The DNA of the CDR3 is TGTGCCAGCAGTCTACTAGCGGGAGTTTACAGTGAGCAGTTCTTC.

This clonotype was counted a single time. The junction does not match germline at one end; this may be a read error. The CDR3 DNA sequence: TGTGCCACCAGTCCAACAGGGATTAACACTGAAGCATTCTTT. It translates to CATSPTGINTEAFF. V usage is TRBV6-6 and J usage is TRBJ1-1; D is possibly TRBD1 (6 bases). CDR3 length: 14 amino acids. Germline assignment: CDR1 MNHNY and CDR2 SVGAGI (reference sequence).

The chain is built from TRBV24-1 and TRBJ2-5; tentative D call: TRBD2 (5 bases). CDR3 length: 16 amino acids. The ends were cut back, 2 bases at V and 5 bases at J, with 17 bases in the middle. Germline-derived CDR1 and CDR2 are KGHDR and SFDVKD. The CDR3 bases are TGTGCCACCAGTGATTCCTGGACTTCAACGAGGGAGACCCAGTACTTC. Its protein is CATSDSWTSTRETQYF.

This clonotype was counted only a few times. The rearrangement links TRBV28 to TRBJ2-3; TRBD2 aligns across 11 bases. The CDR3 has 14 amino acids. Trimming removed 5 bases from V and 9 bases from J; junction bases left unmatched: 7. Germline CDR1 MDHEN, CDR2 SYDVKM. The CDR3 region is CASSPTSGTTTQYF. CDR3 coding DNA: TGTGCCAGCAGTCCGACTAGCGGGACCACAACGCAGTATTTT.